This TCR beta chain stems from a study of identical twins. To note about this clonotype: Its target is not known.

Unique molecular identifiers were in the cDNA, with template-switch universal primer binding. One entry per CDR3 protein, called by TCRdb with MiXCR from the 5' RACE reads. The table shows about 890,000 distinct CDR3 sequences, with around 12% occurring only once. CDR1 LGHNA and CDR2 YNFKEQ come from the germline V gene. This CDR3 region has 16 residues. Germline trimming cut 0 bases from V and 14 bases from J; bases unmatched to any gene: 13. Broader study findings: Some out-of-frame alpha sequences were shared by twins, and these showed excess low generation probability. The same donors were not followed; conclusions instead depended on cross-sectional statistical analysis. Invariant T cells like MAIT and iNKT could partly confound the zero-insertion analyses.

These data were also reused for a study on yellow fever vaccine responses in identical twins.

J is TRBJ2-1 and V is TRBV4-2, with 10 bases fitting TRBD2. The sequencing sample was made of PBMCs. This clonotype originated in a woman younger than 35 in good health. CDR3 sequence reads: CASSQDVSAGGKLEFF. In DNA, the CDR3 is TGTGCCAGCAGCCAAGATGTTTCAGCGGGAGGGAAGTTAGAGTTCTTC.